Described below is a single T cell receptor beta chain sequence and its context. A few counts support this clonotype. Its antigen is still unknown. No qualities accompany the bases; no much larger clone lies one base away. Libraries were constructed by 5' RACE. The reads were generated on an Illumina HiSeq 2500. A second PCR of roughly 7 to 11 cycles was performed with a sample-barcoded 5' primer and a J-beta primer mix. Each TCR beta cDNA molecule received a unique molecular identifier from a template-switch 5' adaptor carrying 12 random nucleotides. At least 2.5 million CDR3-containing paired-end reads were obtained from each sample. First-strand cDNA synthesis was performed from all RNA using the Mint cDNA synthesis kit, with priming by a TRBC-specific oligonucleotide. After uracil-DNA glycosylase treatment, a first 18-cycle PCR used universal primers M1SS and BC2_uni_R on all cDNA. In the original analysis: For normalization, 1 million high-quality reads, each with a distinct molecular identifier, were randomly selected from each sample. Instead of being binned into consensus sequences, reads that shared molecular identifiers were thrown out. CDR3 identification, clonotype clustering and error correction used MiTCR with a Q25 quality threshold and the strictest error-elimination algorithm. A nonparametric unseen species model with Euler transformation was used to estimate lower-bound total TCR beta diversity. The public sequencing data were trimmed at Q25 with fastp and processed into clonotypes with MiXCR by TCRdb, which kept only in-frame beta chains. Rows are combined by CDR3 protein, so each entry shows the most common genes and DNA. It is TCRdb's table, rather than the study itself, that gives the V and J calls and clone size. The sample includes some 1,000,000 distinct CDR3 sequences, with 20% to 25% observed a single time. Of the sample, about 0.8% falls within the top ten clones.

The data originate from a study of blood T cells in healthy people across ages (dated by TCRdb to about 2015). Regarding the research as a whole: In model experiments, roughly one uniquely barcoded TCR beta cDNA molecule per two T cells was captured by template switching. The study measured age-related changes in TCR beta repertoire diversity using deep sequencing normalized with unique cDNA molecular identifiers. Donors were grouped into four age groups: young (average 16 years), middle-aged (39), aged (around 66) and long-lived (approximately 78). For two donors (one aged 18 to 30 and one aged 80 or older), the study analyzed two additional independent replicas of 1 million unique cDNA reads from the same blood draw. On the study overall, not on this receptor specifically: The CMV infection status of donors was not known, potentially confounding age-related changes in expanded clonotypes. As age increased, observed TCR beta diversity per million T cells dropped in a roughly linear way, and a significant reduction was already evident by age 40. Total diversity estimates from one million sequenced T cells were considered lower bounds and underestimates. Compared with the aged group, the long-lived group had more naive CD4+ T cells, fewer expanded clones and increased TCR diversity, a pattern suggesting age selection. There was a strong correlation between observed TCR beta diversity and the percentage of naive T cells measured by flow cytometry. Bulk unsorted PBMC profiling prevented conclusive comparison of naive and antigen-experienced compartments.

The donors were some 39 Caucasian individuals from Russia, aged 6 to 90 years, who were systemically healthy. About 9.1 milliliters of peripheral blood were collected from each donor into EDTA-treated Vacutainer tubes. Ficoll-Paque density-gradient centrifugation was used to isolate PBMCs, with at least 7 million per sample. Total RNA, at least 5 micrograms per sample, was extracted from PBMCs with Trizol reagent. The percentages of naive CD45RAhigh/CD27high T cells were determined by flow cytometry on a PBMC aliquot from every donor. These data also featured in a second study, about T cells of mothers and their children. Looking at the second paper: The donors were nine systemically healthy Caucasian individuals, made up of three mothers and their six children. cDNA synthesis consumed the entire amount of extracted RNA, loaded at 1.5 ug RNA in each 15 ul reaction. In the second PCR, the M1S primer added sample barcodes and 2-4 random nucleotides. Over 8.5 million TCR beta CDR3 reads came from each mother, compared with roughly 2.8 million reads from each child. Thymic selection shapes the output of TCR recombination in a similar way in related and unrelated pairs, and inherited differences have a minor effect. Related mother-child pairs always showed normalized repertoire overlap that was slightly higher than in unrelated mother-child pairs, though the difference was never significant. No persistent microchimeric T cell clones were detected, at a sensitivity of around 97 clones per million clonotypes. In the study, deep NGS was used to compare the TCR beta repertoires of mothers and children, and features distinguishing related mother-child pairs from unrelated individuals were sought. The mean age was about 37 +/- 4 years for the mothers and around 10 +/- 4 years for the children. After adapter ligation was performed with NEBNext reagents, the libraries were sequenced on an Illumina HiSeq 2000 with 100+100 nt paired-end reads. To avoid cross-contamination, the mother libraries and the child libraries were prepared a month apart and sequenced in separate runs. Between about 500,000 and 2,100,000 distinct TCR beta clonotypes were identified per donor. Naive TCR beta clonotypes were estimated from low-frequency clonotypes matched to each donor's FACS-determined naive share, without sorting.

Source material: blood. This sequence was found in a girl aged 2-10 years in good health.

The CDR3 amino acid sequence is: CAISDPNWDWEKAFF. The nucleotide sequence reads TGTGCCATCAGTGATCCCAACTGGGACTGGGAGAAAGCTTTCTTT. This chain joins TRBV10-3 to TRBJ1-1; matching of 5 bases hints at TRBD1 as the D gene. V gives up 3 bases and J gives up 9 bases, and the segment between their germline ends measures 20 bases. CDR1 and CDR2 are drawn from the germline V gene: ENHRY, SYGVKD. From its cysteine to its phenylalanine, the CDR3 spans 15 amino acids. Only the CDR3 part of the read is kept: 45 bases, read in frame from the first base.